The present T cell receptor (beta chain) was sequenced within a study of beta chain features in type 1 diabetes. Expressed TCRB transcripts were sequenced because the entire RNA isolate underwent reverse transcription. Clones were sequenced by immunoSEQ multiplex PCR, and TCRdb holds only the in-frame ones, with some missing. The repertoire includes approximately 330,000 clones, roughly 11% of them detected once, and under 0.02% sits in the top ten. Broader study findings: Possibly, sequencing cDNA over-represented cells that had high TCR expression levels.

This clone has a handful of counts. What it binds is unknown. Germline CDR1 and CDR2: LNHDA and SQIVND (reference sequence). Unmatched junction bases numbered 6, after V lost 7 bases and J lost 4 bases. The CDR3 has 14 amino acids. Sample: naive CD4+ T cells from blood. This clonotype was obtained from a woman in her twenties or thirties in good health. This chain connects TRBV19 to TRBJ2-3; 9 bases agree with TRBD2. The CDR3 coding sequence is TGTGCCAGTACATCTAGCGGGACATCAGATACGCAGTATTTT. Translating it yields CASTSSGTSDTQYF. Based on the CDR3 plus reference TRBV19 and TRBJ2-3, the full variable domain is DGGITQSPKYLFRKEGQNVTLSCEQNLNHDAMYWYRQDPGQGLRLIYYSQIVNDFQKGDIAEGYSVSREKKESFPLTVTSAQKNPTAFYLCASTSSGTSDTQYFGPGTRLTVL.